This T cell receptor beta chain was sequenced for a study of cytomegalovirus exposure and HLA in healthy donors. Regarding the study as a whole: Later on, analysis showed that most CMV-associated TCR beta chains appeared to be HLA-restricted.

Notes on this clone: Its specificity is unknown.

This CDR3 is 16 amino acids long. V was clipped by 4 bases and J by 4 bases; unmatched bases: 13. CDR1 is SGHNT, CDR2 YYREEE, per germline (reference sequence). PCR employed 60 Vbeta and 13 Jbeta primers. Sequencing used immunoSEQ multiplex PCR; TCRdb keeps in-frame clones, though not all of them. Here the sample spans about 200,000 clones, around 85% being singletons. The clonotype originates from a man aged 50 to 59 in good health and CMV-seronegative. The gene calls are TRBV5-4 and TRBJ2-7; 8 bases are shared with TRBD2. Input material: PBMCs. CDR3 sequence: CASSRPRAGVSYEQYF. DNA for the CDR3: TGTGCCAGCAGCCGCCCCAGAGCGGGAGTATCTTACGAGCAGTACTTC. The full variable domain, in which reference TRBV5-4 and TRBJ2-7 provide the parts outside the CDR3, is ETGVTQSPTHLIKTRGQQVTLRCSSQSGHNTVSWYQQALGQGPQFIFQYYREEENGRGNFPPRFSGLQFPNYSSELNVNALELDDSALYLCASSRPRAGVSYEQYFGPGTRLTVT.